This T cell receptor beta chain was recovered during a study of cytomegalovirus exposure and HLA in healthy donors. Regarding the study as a whole: In a later analysis, at a false discovery rate of 0.05, under 20,000 TCR beta sequences were associated with HLA alleles. It is likely that the observed cluster of highly shared sequence variants was a sequencing artifact. Previous analysis showed most TCR beta V segments were productive about 87% or about 30% of the time.

13 Jbeta primers and 60 Vbeta primers were used for the PCR. This table comes from immunoSEQ multiplex PCR, and its TCRdb copy is limited to in-frame clones, with some not included. The table lists roughly 150,000 clones, about three quarters of them singletons, with more than 9% in the top ten. Concerning this clone itself: Its antigen is undetermined.

The CDR3 consists of 14 residues. Germline CDR1 is MRHNA and CDR2 is SNTAGT. V lost 3 bases, J lost 0 bases, and 7 bases lay in between. At sampling all donors were nominally healthy, likely with unrecorded immune exposures. The chain carries TRBV6-4 and TRBJ2-3; no reliable D call. Sequences were obtained from PBMCs. The sequence derives from a man aged 25-40 years in good health and CMV-seropositive. The CDR3 protein is CASSETDSTDTQYF. CDR3 DNA: TGTGCCAGCAGTGAAACAGATAGCACAGATACGCAGTATTTT.